Sequencing of this T cell receptor beta chain was carried out in a study of T cells in Graves' hyperthyroidism and ophthalmopathy. Across the whole study: Blood was drawn when the patient was first diagnosed and still untreated. Broader study findings: Most thyroid clonotypes that were expanded above 0.001 also turned up in blood.

This CDR3 has 17 residues. Germline V gene lookup returns CDR1 DFQATT and CDR2 SNEGSKA (reference sequence). The V segment lost 3 bases and the J segment 1 base; nucleotides outside the gene matches: 9. This clonotype was observed many times. Its cognate antigen is unknown. Orbital computed tomography and thyroid ultrasound, together with serum TRAb and thyroxine and clinical symptoms, were used for diagnoses. The PBMCs had their origin in less than 13 ml of fresh peripheral blood. What was amplified from RNA transcripts were TCR beta CDR3 regions. Carried out on the TCR CDR3, a first-round RT-PCR used the HTBI primer set. TCRdb passed the multiplex PCR reads through MiXCR, listing each CDR3 protein once. The sample records fewer than 750,000 distinct CDR3 sequences, roughly 15% being singletons.

The chain joins TRBV20-1 to TRBJ2-3; 11 positions agree with TRBD2. This receptor was identified in a woman between 45 and 65 years old with Graves' ophthalmopathy. Source material: blood. In DNA form, the CDR3 reads TGCAGTGCTAGCCCTAGCGGGAGGCTATTCGGCACAGATACGCAGTATTTT. Encoded protein: CSASPSGRLFGTDTQYF.